A selection of T cell receptor beta chains follows, all from one sample in a study of beta chain features in type 1 diabetes. Clones were read by immunoSEQ multiplex PCR, and TCRdb kept only the in-frame ones, dropping some. The sample has 200,000 to 250,000 clones, more than 9% seen once. The sequencing sample was made of naive CD4+ T cells from blood. Receptors originate from a woman in her late teens or twenties in good health. Both conserved end residues are trimmed from each CDR3. A D gene is named only where the DNA matches it firmly.

>TRBJ1-5|TRBD1|TRBV28
ASRTGGYQPQH
>TRBJ1-1|TRBD1|TRBV5-1
ASSLAQGTSATAF
>TRBJ2-5|TRBD2|TRBV5-6
ASRRGREVRETQY
>TRBJ2-7|TRBD1|TRBV7-4
ASSFSTGNHYEQY
>TRBJ1-2|-|TRBV27
ASSPDSPNYGYT
>TRBJ1-1|TRBD1|TRBV30
AWSSDRAFSAF
>TRBJ2-7|-|TRBV21-1
ASFTSDSYEQY
>TRBJ2-3|TRBD2|TRBV4-1
ASSQVGAGGLDTQY
>TRBJ1-5|-|TRBV2
ASSDGGTGNQPQH
>TRBJ1-2|TRBD1|TRBV15
ATTPRGREAYGYT
>TRBJ1-2|TRBD1|TRBV4-2
ASSQGDRAGVEYGYT
>TRBJ2-2|-|TRBV9
ASSAVGGTNTGELF
>TRBJ2-3|TRBD2|TRBV27
ASSLIPSGISTDTQY
>TRBJ1-1|TRBD1|TRBV5-1
ASSLGQGVDTEAF
>TRBJ2-5|-|TRBV29-1
SAQTGQETQY
>TRBJ1-2|-|TRBV27
ASSPRGTNYGYT
>TRBJ2-7|TRBD1|TRBV5-4
ASSLDRDRDYEQY
>TRBJ2-5|-|TRBV9
ASSVEAQRIQETQY
>TRBJ1-6|-|TRBV14
ASSQDTQGSSPLH
>TRBJ2-1|TRBD2|TRBV7-9
ASSLIPSGLAGGNEQF
>TRBJ1-2|TRBD1|TRBV28
ASSLLGTEVYGYT
>TRBJ1-4|-|TRBV5-1
ASSLDDSKEKLF